This TCR beta chain comes out of a study of Ad26.COV2.S vaccination and SARS-CoV-2 variants. Study findings and constraints: Responses of spike-specific T cells (both CD8+ and CD4+) reportedly showed substantial breadth after vaccination. Possible underestimation of total T cell responses by the TCR breadth and depth analyses was noted.

This clone was recorded only once. The antigen remains undetermined. Treatment: 15 to 20 received Ad26.COV2.S at low or high dose, single or two shots; 5 received placebo; per-sample allocation not given. Samples came from day 63 after the first vaccine or placebo injection. Wuhan-strain SARS-CoV-2 spike was expressed by the Ad26 vector that made up the vaccine. Germline lookup yields CDR1 SGHDT and CDR2 YYEEEE. The CDR3 spans 18 residues. The ends lost 0 bases at V and 0 bases at J; junction bases unmatched: 9. Measured with immunoSEQ multiplex PCR; TCRdb has only the in-frame clones, and not every one. The data hold about 460,000 clones, with roughly nine tenths observed a single time.

The source material was peripheral blood, sampled in a trial of Ad26.COV2.S vaccine versus placebo. This sequence joins TRBV5-6 and TRBJ2-1; 7 nucleotides align to TRBD1. This clonotype was obtained from a person aged 18-65 years who received the Ad26.COV2.S COVID-19 vaccine or a placebo. CDR3 protein: CASSLDIKGQNSYNEQFF. Here the CDR3 DNA reads TGTGCCAGCAGCTTGGATATCAAGGGACAGAACTCCTACAATGAGCAGTTCTTC.